This section outlines one T cell receptor beta chain sequence together with its context. Its specificity is not known. The source of the sample is a study of monozygotic twins with inflammatory bowel disease. General study results and limits: It was in IBD patients that TCRbeta diversity (inverse Simpson) was lower than in healthy co-twins.

TCRdb reanalyzed the 5' RACE reads and collapses them to one entry per CDR3 protein, without DNA. This specimen shows about 450,000 distinct CDR3 sequences; the ten leading clones hold about 2.4%. Germline loops: CDR1 SGDLS, CDR2 YYNGEE. The CDR3 runs to 16 residues. The chain has TRBV9 and TRBJ2-1. This receptor was taken from a human donor with ulcerative colitis or Crohn's disease, or a healthy co-twin of an affected twin (not recorded which). The specimen sequenced was blood. The chain's CDR3 is CASSVAGGRSYNEQFF.